Each of the 9 T cell receptor beta chains below was sequenced from the same sample in a study of human T cells and chemical hapten exposure (dated by TCRdb to the early 2020s). Library generation was performed with RACE. Sequenced using a NextSeq 500. The public reads were run again by TCRdb, first through fastp at Q25 and then through MiXCR, and only productive beta chains were kept. For every CDR3 protein sequence, its rows merge into one entry that carries the most common genes and DNA. This sample gives tens of thousands of distinct CDR3 sequences in total; roughly a tenth of them show up just once. The ten largest clones capture approximately 1% of the sample. Taken with the paper, the label for time point translates to: patch test 3, about 24 weeks after DPC sensitization. Interpreted using the paper, the treatment or condition label stands for: therapeutic diphenylcyclopropenone sensitization with weekly scalp DPC.

Specimen: whole blood, collected in connection with sensitization to the hapten diphenylcyclopropenone (DPC). All receptors derive from a young woman with alopecia areata. Some clones in this sample may be carry-over from other donors' samples.

The chain employs TRBV20-1 and TRBJ1-6, with D possibly matching TRBD1 (6 bases). Germline CDR1 and CDR2: DFQATT and SNEGSKA (reference sequence). V was clipped by 2 bases and J by 10 bases, with 21 bases between them. The length of the CDR3 is 16 residues. CDR3 sequence: CSARSRPTGLGSPLHF. CDR3 nucleotide sequence: TGCAGTGCTAGAAGCCGTCCGACAGGCTTGGGCTCACCCCTCCACTTT.

This clonotype was recorded many times. The chain couples TRBV5-5 to TRBJ2-3, with D tentatively TRBD2 (6 bases). CDR3 size: 14 residues. Germline CDR1 and CDR2: SGHKS and YYEKEE (reference sequence). Trimming cost V 4 bases and J 2 bases, with 11 bases left between them. The CDR3 bases are TGTGCCAGCAGCAAAGGCGGGAACACAGATACGCAGTATTTT. Protein: CASSKGGNTDTQYF. The variable domain in full, completed from reference TRBV5-5 and TRBJ2-3, reads DAGVTQSPTHLIKTRGQQVTLRCSPISGHKSVSWYQQVLGQGPQFIFQYYEKEERGRGNFPDRFSARQFPNYSSELNVNALLLGDSALYLCASSKGGNTDTQYFGPGTRLTVL.

The chain has TRBV20-1 and TRBJ1-5, with unresolved D. Trimming cost V 1 base and J 1 base, with 8 bases left between them. The CDR3 runs 14 residues. Looked up from germline, CDR1 is DFQATT and CDR2 is SNEGSKA (reference sequence). The CDR3 DNA sequence: TGCAGTGCTAGAGGAGGATCCAGCAATCAGCCCCAGCATTTT. Translation: CSARGGSSNQPQHF.

The chain combines TRBV3-1 with TRBJ2-7, with TRBD2 identical over 9 bases. The germline V gene encodes CDR1 LGHDT and CDR2 YNNKEL (reference sequence). The CDR3 extends over 15 amino acids. J gave up 0 bases and V 4 bases, and 4 bases lay outside the gene matches. The CDR3 nucleotides are TGTGCCAGCAGCCTCGGACTAGCGCGCTCCTACGAGCAGTACTTC. The encoded protein is CASSLGLARSYEQYF.

The chain combines TRBV6-2 or TRBV6-3 with TRBJ2-1, with 10 bases fitting TRBD2. With 6 bases clipped from V and 2 bases from J, the junction kept 4 bases outside the gene matches. The CDR3 covers 15 residues. Germline CDR1 and CDR2: MNHEY and SVGEGT. The CDR3 bases are TGTGCCAGCAGCCAAAGCGGGAGGGCCTACAATGAGCAGTTCTTC. It yields the protein CASSQSGRAYNEQFF.

The chain is built from TRBV12-3 or TRBV12-4 and TRBJ1-5; D gene ambiguous. Deletions cut 3 bases from V and 0 bases from J, with 6 bases between. The CDR3 covers 14 residues. The CDR3 sequence: CASSLRTSNQPQHF. The DNA for the CDR3 is TGTGCCAGCAGTTTGAGGACTAGCAATCAGCCCCAGCATTTT.

This clonotype was observed at least ten times. The chain has TRBV5-4 and TRBJ2-1; 14 bases are a match to TRBD2. With V trimmed by 4 bases and J by 8 bases, 2 bases remained unmatched. Looked up from germline, CDR1 is SGHNT and CDR2 is YYREEE (reference sequence). The length of the CDR3 is 14 residues. The CDR3, as DNA: TGTGCCAGCAGCCCGGGACTAGCGGGAGATGAGCAGTTCTTC. It yields the protein CASSPGLAGDEQFF.

This chain links TRBV20-1 with TRBJ2-1; 8 bases fit TRBD2. Germline CDR1 reads DFQATT; CDR2 reads SNEGSKA (reference sequence). The CDR3 consists of 14 residues. Unmatched junction bases numbered 10, after V lost 3 bases and J lost 9 bases. CDR3 in amino acids: CSARDEWRGVEQFF. In nucleotides, the CDR3 is TGCAGTGCTAGGGACGAGTGGCGGGGGGTTGAGCAGTTCTTC.

V is TRBV5-6 and J is TRBJ2-7; 14 nucleotides align to TRBD2. CDR1 and CDR2 (germline): SGHDT, YYEEEE. Trimming at V came to 4 bases and at J to 7 bases, leaving 7 bases not matched to a gene. The CDR3 is made up of 15 amino acids. The CDR3 DNA sequence: TGTGCCAGCAGCAAGGGACTAGCGGGAGTTGGTGAGCAGTACTTC. Its translation: CASSKGLAGVGEQYF.